The clone carrying this TCR beta chain was observed a handful of times. This CDR3 has 19 residues. With 3 bases clipped from V and 0 bases from J, the junction kept 11 bases outside the gene matches. Germline V gene lookup returns CDR1 LGHNA and CDR2 YNFKEQ. Source study methods: The study's classifier, a distant-metastasis tool for papillary thyroid cancer, was built using CDR3 differences across clinicopathological groups. TCRdb re-called the PCR reads with MiXCR. The V and J calls here are based on TCRdb, not the publication. The profile shows about 25,000 clones, approximately 22% of them singletons. The sample comes from a study of metastatic and nonmetastatic thyroid tumors. Each patient went into thyroid surgery without having received any treatment.

The sequenced material came from blood. V usage is TRBV4-2 and J usage is TRBJ1-3, with 10 bases aligning to TRBD1. This TCR was recovered from a male donor with papillary thyroid cancer or a benign thyroid nodule (not recorded which). Some clones in this sample may be carry-over from other donors' samples. CDR3 DNA sequence: TGTGCCAGCAGCCAGGGAGGGACAGGGGCATCGTTCTCTGGAAACACCATATATTTT. Translation gives CASSQGGTGASFSGNTIYF.